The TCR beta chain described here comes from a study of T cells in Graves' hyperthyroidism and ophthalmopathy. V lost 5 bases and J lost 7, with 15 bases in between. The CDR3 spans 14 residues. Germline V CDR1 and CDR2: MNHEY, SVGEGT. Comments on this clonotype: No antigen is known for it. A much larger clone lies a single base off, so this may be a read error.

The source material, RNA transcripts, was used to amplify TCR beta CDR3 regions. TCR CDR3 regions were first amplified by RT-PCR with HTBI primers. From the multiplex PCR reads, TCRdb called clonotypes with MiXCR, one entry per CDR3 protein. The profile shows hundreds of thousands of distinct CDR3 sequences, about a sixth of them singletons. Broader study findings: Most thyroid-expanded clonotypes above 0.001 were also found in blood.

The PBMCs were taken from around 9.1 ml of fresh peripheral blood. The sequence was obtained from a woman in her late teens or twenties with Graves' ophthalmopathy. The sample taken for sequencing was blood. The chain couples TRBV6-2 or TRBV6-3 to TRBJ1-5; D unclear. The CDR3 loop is CASSHQSRGQPQHF. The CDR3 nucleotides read TGTGCCAGCAGTCACCAATCTCGAGGGCAGCCCCAGCATTTT.